This TCR beta chain was sequenced during a study of shared clonotypes between healthy human individuals (dated by TCRdb to the early 2020s). About the study as a whole: Three men and two women, aged 18 to 49 years, made up the cohort. Libraries were prepared and TCR repertoires were sequenced by different laboratories using diverse techniques, in order to increase sequencing depth and limit assay-specific biases. Per donor, three plates each were used for CD4 naive and CD4 memory, two for CD8 naive, and one for CD8 memory. Per donor, leukapheresis produced somewhere between about 0.9 and 9.5 billion PBMCs. The study deeply sequenced blood TCR repertoires of about 5 healthy adults to estimate repertoire size and the extent of clonotype sharing between individuals. Study-level results and caveats: Across four donors, roughly 5.4% of naive CD4, around 3.5% of naive CD8, about 2.3% of memory CD4, and about 0.4% of memory CD8 clonotypes were shared. Pairwise subsampling led to the expectation that sequencing depth would affect the degree of clonotype sharing among donors. Rarefaction of sorted-subset datasets indicated incomplete sequencing despite the large sequencing depth. Larger estimated clonotype richness was generally found for naive subsets than for memory subsets. Higher generation probabilities were observed for clonotypes shared by all four sorted-subset donors than for non-shared clonotypes. Because the study included only a small number of donors, the genetic and exposure-history diversity represented was limited. Only blood was sampled, and tissue TCR repertoires likely differ from those in blood.

The CDR3 contains 16 residues, cysteine and phenylalanine counted. Only the CDR3 DNA stays, 48 bases, in frame from base 1. The junction carries 12 bases between V and J, which are trimmed by 2 bases and 2 bases respectively. CDR1 is given as LGHNA and CDR2 as YSLEER, both from the germline V gene. Using the deep immunoSEQ assay, TCR CDR3 regions were amplified from genomic DNA by multiplex PCR. Genomic DNA extracted from each cell subset was distributed evenly over all wells of several immunoSEQ 96-well plates, and each plate served as one replicate. For sorted subsets, each replicate PCR was loaded with roughly 190 ng genomic DNA, equivalent to 25,000 to 35,000 T cell genomes. The purified libraries were quantified using a Qubit 3.0 fluorometer, sized with a Bioanalyzer 2100, and then quantified again using the KAPA Library Quantification kit. Every immunoSEQ 96-well plate was sequenced on a dedicated single-read 150-cycle Illumina NextSeq 550 flow cell. In the authors' own workflow: The immunoSEQ output contained only junctional sequences without quality scores, so filtering could not match that applied to full-length reads. To assign V/J genes and CDR3, sequences were annotated using PyIR, a Python wrapper for IgBLAST v1.9, with IMGT germline references. Reads were filtered out if the reads had weak V/J assignments (E-value above 1e-6), no CDR3, stop codons, out-of-frame junctions, or ambiguous translated residues. V3J clonotypes were defined by identical inferred V gene, J gene, and CDR3 amino acid sequence. To compute the percentage overlap between repertoires, the number of shared unique clonotypes was divided by the size of the smaller repertoire. RTK rarefaction, the Chao1 estimator, and Recon v2.1 estimates of unobserved clonotypes were used to assess repertoire richness. For all TCRbeta clonotypes obtained by the gDNA method from four donors, generation probabilities were computed with OLGA. This immuneACCESS table, as held by TCRdb, lists in-frame sequences with V and J called but not all clones. Of the missing ones, under half trace to an unresolved V gene in checked studies; the others have no known cause. That table is the source of V, J and clone size, and D and trimming were worked out from the DNA. In this sample the table shows hundreds of thousands of clones, 95% to 98% of which occur a single time. The ten largest account for 0.3% to 0.35% of the sample.

CD8 naive samples were obtained by positive selection for CCR7 among CD45RO-negative cells, yielding a CD45RA+CCR7+ population from which TemRA cells were excluded. The donors were healthy, HIV-negative adults with no recently reported acute infections or vaccinations. Every donor was a Caucasian adult residing in Nashville, Tennessee, USA. Blood was obtained by leukapheresis, after which PBMCs were separated by Ficoll-Histopaque density gradient centrifugation and cryopreserved in liquid nitrogen vapor phase. Analytical flow cytometry was used to check the purity and quantity of each magnetically sorted T cell population. From each sorted fraction, genomic DNA was isolated and quantified by UV absorbance on a Nanodrop 2000c. Of note for this clone: No antigen is known for it. No base-level quality is on record; no much larger clone is a single base apart.

The sequenced sample consisted of naive CD8+ T cells sorted from blood. The cell subset or site label, as the study defines it: CD45RA+CCR7+. The V gene is TRBV4-3 and the J gene is TRBJ2-2; the D gene is perhaps TRBD2, on 6 matching bases. The TCR comes from a young man in good health. This receptor has the CDR3 CASSQQTSANTGELFF. The sequence in DNA is TGCGCCAGCAGCCAACAGACTAGTGCAAACACCGGGGAGCTGTTTTTT.